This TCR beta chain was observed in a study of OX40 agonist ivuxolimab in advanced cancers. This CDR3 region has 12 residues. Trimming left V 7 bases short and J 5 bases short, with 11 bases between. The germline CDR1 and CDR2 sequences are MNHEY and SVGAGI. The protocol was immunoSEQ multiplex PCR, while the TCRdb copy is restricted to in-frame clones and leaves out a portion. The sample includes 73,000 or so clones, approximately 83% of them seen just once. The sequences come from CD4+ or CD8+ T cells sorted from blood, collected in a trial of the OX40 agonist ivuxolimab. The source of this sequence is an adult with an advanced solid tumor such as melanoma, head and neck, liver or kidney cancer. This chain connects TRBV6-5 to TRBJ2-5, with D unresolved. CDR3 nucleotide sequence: TGTGCCAGCAAGGGCACCGCGGAGACCCAGTACTTC. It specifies CASKGTAETQYF.